Below, 20 T cell receptor beta chains from the same sample are listed, as sequenced in a study of blood T cells in healthy people across ages. Alongside a J-beta primer mix, a sample-barcoded 5' primer served in a second PCR lasting about 7 to 12 cycles. In TCRdb, the 5' RACE reads were re-called with MiXCR into one record per CDR3 protein. The sample records hundreds of thousands of distinct CDR3 sequences, 25% being singletons. These data also featured in a second study, about T cells of mothers and their children.

The sample was blood. The receptor source for this set is a boy between 10 and 17 years old in good health.

The chain has TRBV20-1 and TRBJ2-5; no definite D call. The DNA end lines up better with TRBJ2-1; the J call may be wrong. In germline, CDR1 is DFQATT, CDR2 SNEGSKA (reference sequence). This CDR3 is built from 14 residues. The CDR3 sequence: CSASPTQAYNEQFF. CDR3 DNA sequence: TGCAGTGCTAGCCCAACCCAGGCCTACAATGAGCAGTTCTTC.

The rearrangement links TRBV5-1 to TRBJ1-3, with D perhaps matching TRBD1 (5 bases). CDR3 length: 13 residues. V shed 7 bases and J shed 7 bases, with 15 bases lying between them. Germline V gene data show CDR1 as SGHRS and CDR2 as YFSETQ. The CDR3 nucleotides read TGCGCCAGCGGGCTTGACAGTTCGAACACCATATATTTT. Its protein is CASGLDSSNTIYF.

This clonotype was counted between two and nine times. This chain joins TRBV2 and TRBJ2-5, with D tentatively TRBD1 (5 bases). This CDR3 region has 12 residues. Germline CDR1 SNHLY, CDR2 FYNNEI. V was cut by 3 bases and J by 11 bases, with 13 bases left in between. The CDR3 protein is CASSDPPSGQYF. The DNA for the CDR3 is TGTGCCAGCAGTGACCCCCCATCAGGGCAGTACTTC.

This chain connects TRBV7-2 to TRBJ2-5; D is unclear. TRBJ2-7 explains the end of the DNA better; the J call may be wrong. The germline V gene has CDR1 SGHTA and CDR2 FQGNSA. The CDR3 extends over 15 amino acids. The CDR3 region is CASSLIDFTSYEQYF. The CDR3 DNA follows: TGTGCCAGCAGCCTAATCGACTTCACCTCCTACGAGCAGTACTTC.

This chain connects TRBV2 to TRBJ1-1; D is undetermined. The V gene's germline CDR1 is SNHLY and CDR2 FYNNEI. V was pared by 3 bases and J by 4 bases, with 18 bases between. This CDR3 has 16 amino acids. The CDR3 sequence: CASSDREVLMGTEAFF. The CDR3 nucleotides read TGTGCCAGCAGTGATCGCGAGGTTCTCATGGGCACTGAAGCTTTCTTT.

The J gene is TRBJ2-6, the V gene TRBV12-3 or TRBV12-4; D possibly corresponds to TRBD2 (6 bases). Trimming took off 5 bases at V and 4 bases at J, with 12 bases between the two ends. The CDR3 is made up of 15 amino acids. This CDR3 reads CASSAREAGANVLTF. CDR3 sequence (DNA): TGTGCCAGCAGTGCTAGGGAGGCCGGGGCCAACGTCCTGACTTTC.

The CDR3 sequence: CASSSRQGRGTGELFF. As DNA, the CDR3 is TGTGCCAGCAGCTCCCGACAGGGTCGAGGCACCGGGGAGCTGTTTTTT. This chain connects TRBV7-9 to TRBJ2-2; 7 bases match TRBD1. Germline V CDR1 and CDR2: SEHNR, FQNEAQ (reference sequence). This CDR3 comprises 16 residues. The trim removed 4 bases at V and 4 bases at J, leaving 9 bases unmatched.

The chain links TRBV5-1 to TRBJ2-5, with D possibly being TRBD1 (6 bases). The end of the DNA fits TRBJ2-1 better, so the J call may be wrong. Germline loops: CDR1 SGHRS, CDR2 YFSETQ. The CDR3 is 15 amino acids. CDR3 coding DNA: TGCGCCAGCAGCTTGGGTGGGGGCCCTCTCGAGGGGCAGTTCTTC. As protein: CASSLGGGPLEGQFF.

The chain uses TRBV20-1 and TRBJ2-5, with 13 nucleotides matching TRBD2. The J call could be wrong; TRBJ2-7 is a better fit for the DNA end. The CDR3 runs 16 residues. Per germline, CDR1 DFQATT and CDR2 SNEGSKA (reference sequence). CDR3 residues: CSASRTSGRRGYEQYF. CDR3 in DNA: TGCAGTGCTAGCAGGACTAGCGGGAGAAGGGGCTACGAGCAGTACTTC.

This clonotype appeared a few times. V usage is TRBV6-2 or TRBV6-3 and J usage is TRBJ2-5; tentatively, D is TRBD1 or TRBD2 (5 bases each). The germline V and J ends were trimmed by 6 bases and 5 bases, with 13 bases remaining between them. CDR3 length equals 13 residues. The germline V gene encodes CDR1 MNHEY and CDR2 SVGEGT. The CDR3 reads CASRRGTLETQYF. Written as DNA, the CDR3 is TGTGCCAGCAGGAGGGGCACCCTCGAGACCCAGTACTTC.

This clonotype was counted between two and nine times. V usage is TRBV7-6 and J usage is TRBJ1-3; 9 bases are shared with TRBD1. The CDR3 contains 18 residues. Trimming took 5 bases from V and 0 from J; bases not matched to a gene: 11. The V gene's germline CDR1 is SGHVS and CDR2 FNYEAQ. CDR3 DNA: TGTGCCAGCAGCAACTCCGGGACAGGGAAAACCTCTGGAAACACCATATATTTT. Translated: CASSNSGTGKTSGNTIYF.

This clonotype was counted at least ten times. The rearrangement uses TRBV7-9 and TRBJ1-4; D unresolved. The germline gives CDR1 SEHNR, CDR2 FQNEAQ (reference sequence). This CDR3 is 12 amino acids long. Trimming removed 6 bases at V and 8 bases at J, with 10 bases between. The CDR3 DNA reads as TGTGCCAGCAGTTTGATTGGGGAAAAACTGTTTTTT. This codes for CASSLIGEKLFF.

The genes are TRBV10-3 and TRBJ2-7; maybe TRBD2 (5 bases). There are 14 residues in the CDR3. V was clipped by 7 bases and J by 0 bases, with 13 bases between them. Germline V gene lookup returns CDR1 ENHRY and CDR2 SYGVKD. In nucleotides, the CDR3 is TGTGCCATCAATTCTGACGGGAACTCCTACGAGCAGTACTTC. This encodes CAINSDGNSYEQYF.

This chain joins TRBV20-1 and TRBJ2-4, with no clear D. CDR3 length equals 13 residues. Germline V lookup: CDR1 DFQATT, CDR2 SNEGSKA (reference sequence). V lost 5 bases and J 8 bases, leaving 16 bases between the germline ends. In nucleotides, the CDR3 is TGCAGTGCTCGCCAGGAAGCTGTGGACATTCAGTACTTC. Its protein product is CSARQEAVDIQYF.

This chain connects TRBV7-3 to TRBJ2-7, with D unclear. Trimming cost V 5 bases and J 0 bases, with 11 bases left between them. This CDR3 has 14 residues. Germline CDR1 and CDR2: SGHTA and FQGTGA. This CDR3 reads CASSAQPSSYEQYF. The CDR3 bases are TGTGCCAGCAGCGCTCAGCCTAGCTCCTACGAGCAGTACTTC.

The rearrangement links TRBV7-9 to TRBJ1-4; D is unresolved. V gave up 2 bases and J gave up 8 bases, with 15 bases separating them. Germline CDR1 and CDR2: SEHNR and FQNEAQ (reference sequence). CDR3 size: 15 residues. The CDR3 DNA sequence: TGTGCCAGCAGCTTAAATGGCGTAGACGGCGAAAAACTGTTTTTT. Its protein is CASSLNGVDGEKLFF.

This clonotype occurred a few times. This chain joins TRBV14 and TRBJ1-2; TRBD1 might be the D (6 bases). Trimming shortened V by 0 bases and J by 4 bases, and 15 bases separated the two germline ends. This CDR3 contains 16 residues. Germline V gene data show CDR1 as SGHDN and CDR2 as FVKESK. CDR3 loop: CASSQERGYRPYGYTF. The CDR3 DNA sequence: TGTGCCAGCAGCCAAGAAAGGGGGTACAGACCCTATGGCTACACCTTC.

In regard to this clonotype: An end of the junction does not agree with germline; a read error may underlie this. V gene TRBV13 combines with J gene TRBJ1-4; 9 bases are a match to TRBD1. CDR1 is PRHDT, CDR2 FYEKMQ, per germline (reference sequence). The CDR3 runs 16 residues. CDR3 sequence (DNA): TGTGCCAGCAGCTTACTGGGGACAGGGATGGGTGAAAGACTGTTTTTT. This encodes CASSLLGTGMGERLFF.

This clonotype turned up a few times. The V gene is TRBV6-6, the J gene TRBJ1-2, with D unclear. CDR1 MNHNY and CDR2 SVGAGI come from the germline V gene (reference sequence). V lost 8 bases to trimming and J lost 0 bases, with 13 bases between them. The CDR3 runs 14 residues. DNA for the CDR3: TGTGCCAGCTCCCCCCCGCAGCCTAACTATGGCTACACCTTC. Protein sequence: CASSPPQPNYGYTF.

This clonotype was detected a few times. V is TRBV29-1 and J is TRBJ2-6, with 8 bases aligning to TRBD1. Germline trimming cut 5 bases from V and 4 bases from J; bases unmatched to any gene: 16. The CDR3 totals 18 residues. The germline CDR1 and CDR2 sequences are SQVTM and ANQGSEA. The DNA for the CDR3 is TGCAGCGTTTACCCCGGGACAGGACCTACTTCCGGGGCCAACGTCCTGACTTTC. Amino acids: CSVYPGTGPTSGANVLTF.